This TCR beta chain was retrieved from a study of cytomegalovirus exposure and HLA in healthy donors. The donors were in the roughly 110-subject validation cohort, distinct from the roughly 600-subject first cohort. Libraries were prepared by immunoSEQ multiplex PCR; TCRdb keeps only in-frame clonotypes and omits some of them. The profile shows around 98,000 clones, approximately 84% of them singletons. Findings and caveats of the study: The study put under 200 TCR beta chains on its list as cytomegalovirus-associated. Across donors, most TCRs were seen rarely, yet some public ones were widespread.

With respect to this clone: Its antigen is still unknown.

In germline, CDR1 is MNHEY, CDR2 SMNVEV (reference sequence). The CDR3 covers 16 residues. With 3 bases clipped from V and 4 bases from J, the junction kept 8 bases outside the gene matches. This rearrangement joins TRBV27 to TRBJ1-4, with 7 bases identical to TRBD1. Material: PBMCs. This receptor was taken from a man in his late teens or twenties in good health and CMV-seropositive. CDR3 DNA sequence: TGTGCCAGCAGTTTTGTAGGGGGCTGGGGTAATGAAAAACTGTTTTTT. This translates into CASSFVGGWGNEKLFF.